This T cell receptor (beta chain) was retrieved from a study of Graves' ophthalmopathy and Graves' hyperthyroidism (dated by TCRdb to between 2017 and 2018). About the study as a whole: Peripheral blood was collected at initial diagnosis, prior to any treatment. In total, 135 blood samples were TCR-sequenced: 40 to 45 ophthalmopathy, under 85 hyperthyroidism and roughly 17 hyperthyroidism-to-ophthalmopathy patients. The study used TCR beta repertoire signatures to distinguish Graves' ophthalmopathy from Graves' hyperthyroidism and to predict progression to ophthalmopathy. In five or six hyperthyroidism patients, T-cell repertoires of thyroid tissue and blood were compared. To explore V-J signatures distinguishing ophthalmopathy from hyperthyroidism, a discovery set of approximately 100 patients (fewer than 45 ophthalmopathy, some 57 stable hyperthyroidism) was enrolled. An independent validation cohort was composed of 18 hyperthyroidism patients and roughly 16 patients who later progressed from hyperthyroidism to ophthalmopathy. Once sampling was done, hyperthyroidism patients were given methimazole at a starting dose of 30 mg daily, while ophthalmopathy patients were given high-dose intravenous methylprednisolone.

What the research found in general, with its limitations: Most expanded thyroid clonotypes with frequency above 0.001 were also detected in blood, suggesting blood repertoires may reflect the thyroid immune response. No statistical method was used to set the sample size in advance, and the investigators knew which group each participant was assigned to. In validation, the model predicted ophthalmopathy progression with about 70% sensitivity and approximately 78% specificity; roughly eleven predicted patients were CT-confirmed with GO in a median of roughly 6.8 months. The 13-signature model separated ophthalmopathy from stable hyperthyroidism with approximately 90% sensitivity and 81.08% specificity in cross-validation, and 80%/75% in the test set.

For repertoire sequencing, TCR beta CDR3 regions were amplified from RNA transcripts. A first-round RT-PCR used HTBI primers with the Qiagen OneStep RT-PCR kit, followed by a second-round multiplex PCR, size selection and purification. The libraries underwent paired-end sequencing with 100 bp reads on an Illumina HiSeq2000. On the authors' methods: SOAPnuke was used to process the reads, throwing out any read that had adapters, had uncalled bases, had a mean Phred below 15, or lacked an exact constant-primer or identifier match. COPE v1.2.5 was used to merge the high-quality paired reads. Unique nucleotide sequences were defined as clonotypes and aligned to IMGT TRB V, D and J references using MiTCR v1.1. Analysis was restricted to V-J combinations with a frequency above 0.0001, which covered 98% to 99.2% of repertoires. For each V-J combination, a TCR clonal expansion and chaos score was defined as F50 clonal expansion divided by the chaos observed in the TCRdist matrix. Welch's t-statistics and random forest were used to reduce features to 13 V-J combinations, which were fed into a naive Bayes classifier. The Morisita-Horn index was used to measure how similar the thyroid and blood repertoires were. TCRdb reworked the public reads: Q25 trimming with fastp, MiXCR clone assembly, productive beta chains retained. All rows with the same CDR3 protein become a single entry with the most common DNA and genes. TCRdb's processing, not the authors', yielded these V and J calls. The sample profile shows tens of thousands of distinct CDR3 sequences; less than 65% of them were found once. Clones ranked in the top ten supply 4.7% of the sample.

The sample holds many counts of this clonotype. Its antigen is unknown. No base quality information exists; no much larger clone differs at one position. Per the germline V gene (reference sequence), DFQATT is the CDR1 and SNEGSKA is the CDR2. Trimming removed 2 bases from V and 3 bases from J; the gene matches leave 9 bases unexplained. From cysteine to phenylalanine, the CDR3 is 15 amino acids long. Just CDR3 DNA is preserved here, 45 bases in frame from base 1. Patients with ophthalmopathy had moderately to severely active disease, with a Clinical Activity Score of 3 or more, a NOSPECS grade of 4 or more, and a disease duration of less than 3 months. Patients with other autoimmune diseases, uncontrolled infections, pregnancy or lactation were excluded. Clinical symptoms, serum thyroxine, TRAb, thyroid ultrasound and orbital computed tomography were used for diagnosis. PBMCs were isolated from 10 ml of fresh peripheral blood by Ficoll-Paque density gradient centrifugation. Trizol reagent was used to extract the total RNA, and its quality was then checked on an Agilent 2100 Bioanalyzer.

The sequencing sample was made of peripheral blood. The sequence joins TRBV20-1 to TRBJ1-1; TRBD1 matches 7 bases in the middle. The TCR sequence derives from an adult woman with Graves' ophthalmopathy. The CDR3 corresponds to CSARNVGQGDTEAFF. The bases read TGCAGTGCTAGAAATGTAGGGCAGGGGGACACTGAAGCTTTCTTT.